This TCR beta chain was captured by sequencing in a study of blood T cell repertoires in COVID-19. V was pared by 10 bases and J by 4 bases, with 11 bases of the junction left unmatched. The V gene's germline CDR1 is MNHEY and CDR2 SVGAGI. CDR3 size: 15 residues. Here immunoSEQ multiplex PCR was the method, and the copy in TCRdb shows in-frame clones only, minus some. The table records 270,000 or so clones, over 85% of them present only once. This clonotype originated in a woman under 40 with COVID-19, enrolled during active disease. J is TRBJ1-1 and V is TRBV6-5, with 11 bases fitting TRBD1. Sequencing was done on a sample of peripheral blood. The DNA of the CDR3 is TGTGCCACCCCCGGGACAGGGGGAAGGGGCACTGAAGCTTTCTTT. Encoded protein: CATPGTGGRGTEAFF.